The 3 T cell receptor beta chains below all came from one sample that was sequenced in a study of blood T cell repertoires in COVID-19. Clones were sequenced by immunoSEQ multiplex PCR, and TCRdb holds only the in-frame ones, with some missing. Found here are 130,000 to 150,000 clones, about 89% of them singletons; the top ten hold over 35%. Sequencing was carried out using peripheral blood. These receptors all come from a man between 50 and 59 years old who had recovered from COVID-19.

The chain couples TRBV4-3 to TRBJ1-1; D gene uncertain. The CDR3 has 14 residues. CDR1 is LGHNA, CDR2 YSLEER, per germline. Trimming removed 1 base from V and 4 bases from J, with 10 bases in between. The chain's CDR3 is CASSQGSRGTEAFF. The CDR3 DNA is TGCGCCAGCAGCCAAGGGTCCCGGGGCACTGAAGCTTTCTTT.

The chain is built from TRBV29-1 and TRBJ2-7, with a tentative D call TRBD2 (5 bases). Looked up from germline, CDR1 is SQVTM and CDR2 is ANQGSEA. There are 13 residues in the CDR3. With 4 bases removed from V and 3 bases from J, the gap between germline ends came to 13 bases. The CDR3 sequence: CSVGRKGFYEQYF. In nucleotides, the CDR3 is TGCAGCGTTGGGAGGAAAGGGTTCTACGAGCAGTACTTC.

The chain has TRBV5-5 and TRBJ1-5; TRBD1 might be the D (6 bases). CDR1 and CDR2 (germline): SGHKS, YYEKEE (reference sequence). V was cut by 0 bases and J by 5 bases, with 9 bases left in between. This CDR3 region has 14 residues. The CDR3 region is CASSLAGDYQPQHF. The CDR3 DNA reads as TGTGCCAGCAGCTTGGCAGGGGATTATCAGCCCCAGCATTTT.